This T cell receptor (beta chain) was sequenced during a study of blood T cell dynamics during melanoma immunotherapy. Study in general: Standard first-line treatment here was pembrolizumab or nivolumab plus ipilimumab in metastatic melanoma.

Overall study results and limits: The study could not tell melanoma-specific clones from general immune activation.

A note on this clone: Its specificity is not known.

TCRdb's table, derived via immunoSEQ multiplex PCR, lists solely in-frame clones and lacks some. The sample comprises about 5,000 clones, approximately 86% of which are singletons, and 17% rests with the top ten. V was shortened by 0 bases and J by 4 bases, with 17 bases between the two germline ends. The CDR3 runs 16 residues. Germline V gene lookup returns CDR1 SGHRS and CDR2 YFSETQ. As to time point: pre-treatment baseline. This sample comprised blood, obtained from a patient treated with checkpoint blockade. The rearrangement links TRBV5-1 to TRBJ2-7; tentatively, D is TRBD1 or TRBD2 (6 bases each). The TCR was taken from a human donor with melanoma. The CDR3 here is CASSLGSGAGSYEQYF. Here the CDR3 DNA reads TGCGCCAGCAGCTTGGGATCAGGGGCGGGGAGTTACGAGCAGTACTTC.